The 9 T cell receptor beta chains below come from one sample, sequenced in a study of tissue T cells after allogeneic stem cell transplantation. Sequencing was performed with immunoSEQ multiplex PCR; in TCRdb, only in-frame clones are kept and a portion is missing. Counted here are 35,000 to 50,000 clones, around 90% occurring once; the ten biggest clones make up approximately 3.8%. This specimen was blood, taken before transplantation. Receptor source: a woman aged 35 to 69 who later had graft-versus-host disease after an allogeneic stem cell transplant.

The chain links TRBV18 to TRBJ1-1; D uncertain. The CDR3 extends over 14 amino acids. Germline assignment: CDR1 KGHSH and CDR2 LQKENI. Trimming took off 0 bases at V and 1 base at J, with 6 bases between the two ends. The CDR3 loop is CASSPPPGNTEAFF. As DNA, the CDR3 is TGTGCCAGCTCACCACCGCCTGGGAACACTGAAGCTTTCTTT.

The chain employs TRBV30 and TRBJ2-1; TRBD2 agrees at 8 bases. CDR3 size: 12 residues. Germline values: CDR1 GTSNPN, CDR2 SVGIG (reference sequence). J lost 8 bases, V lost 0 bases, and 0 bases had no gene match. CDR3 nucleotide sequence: TGTGCCTGGAGTGTACTAGCGGATGAGCAGTTCTTC. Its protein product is CAWSVLADEQFF.

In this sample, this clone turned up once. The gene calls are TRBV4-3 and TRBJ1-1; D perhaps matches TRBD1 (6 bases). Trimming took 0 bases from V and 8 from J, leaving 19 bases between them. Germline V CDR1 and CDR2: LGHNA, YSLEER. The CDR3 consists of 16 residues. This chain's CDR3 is CASSQDTPLTGSEAFF. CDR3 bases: TGCGCCAGCAGCCAAGACACTCCCCTAACAGGGAGCGAAGCTTTCTTT.

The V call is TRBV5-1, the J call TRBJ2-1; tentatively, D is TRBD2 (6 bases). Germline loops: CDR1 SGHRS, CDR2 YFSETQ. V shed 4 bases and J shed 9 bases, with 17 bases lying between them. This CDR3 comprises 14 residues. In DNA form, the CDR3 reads TGCGCCAGCAGCCCCGGGAGAGGTCAGGTTGAGCAGTTCTTC. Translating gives CASSPGRGQVEQFF.

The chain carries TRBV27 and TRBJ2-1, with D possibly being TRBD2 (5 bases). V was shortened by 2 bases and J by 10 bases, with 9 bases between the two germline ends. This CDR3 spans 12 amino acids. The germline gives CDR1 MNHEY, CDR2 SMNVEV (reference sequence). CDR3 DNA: TGTGCCAGCAGTTTACCCCCGGGGGAGCAGTTCTTC. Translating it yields CASSLPPGEQFF.

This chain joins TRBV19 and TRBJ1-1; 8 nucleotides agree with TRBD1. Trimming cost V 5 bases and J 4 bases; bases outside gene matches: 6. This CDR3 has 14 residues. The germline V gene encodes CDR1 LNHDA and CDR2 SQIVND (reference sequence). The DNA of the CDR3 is TGTGCCAGTAGTGTTGGACAGGGAATCACTGAAGCTTTCTTT. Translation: CASSVGQGITEAFF.

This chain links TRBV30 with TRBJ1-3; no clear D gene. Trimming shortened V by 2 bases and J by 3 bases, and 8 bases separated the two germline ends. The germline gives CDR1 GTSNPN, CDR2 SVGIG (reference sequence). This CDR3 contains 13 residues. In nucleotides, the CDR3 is TGTGCCTGGAGTCGGTTTAGTGGAAACACCATATATTTT. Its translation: CAWSRFSGNTIYF.

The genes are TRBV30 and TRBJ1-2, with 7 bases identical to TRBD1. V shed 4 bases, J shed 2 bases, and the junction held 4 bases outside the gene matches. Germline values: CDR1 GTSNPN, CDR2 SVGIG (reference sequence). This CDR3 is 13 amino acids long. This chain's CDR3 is CAWTTGTNYGYTF. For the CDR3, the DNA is TGTGCCTGGACGACAGGGACAAACTATGGCTACACCTTC.

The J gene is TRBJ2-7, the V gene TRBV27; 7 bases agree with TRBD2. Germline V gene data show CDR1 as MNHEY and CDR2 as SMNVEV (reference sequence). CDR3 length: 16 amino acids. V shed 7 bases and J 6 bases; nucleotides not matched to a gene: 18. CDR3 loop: CASIPAGAGPLSEQYF. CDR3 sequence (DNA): TGTGCCAGCATTCCCGCCGGAGCGGGGCCTCTAAGCGAGCAGTACTTC.